Sequencing of this T cell receptor beta chain was carried out in a study of blood T cells in healthy people across ages. A second PCR of 7 to 11 cycles used a sample-barcoded 5' primer and a J-beta primer mix. One entry per CDR3 protein, called by TCRdb with MiXCR from the 5' RACE reads. The table shows around 1,000,000 distinct CDR3 sequences, with around 25% occurring only once. V lost 0 bases to trimming and J lost 3 bases, with 9 bases between them. Germline V CDR1 and CDR2: SGDLS, YYNGEE. The CDR3 runs 14 residues. A further study also used this sample, focusing on T cells of mothers and their children. That work states: At a rate of 1.5 ug per 15 ul, cDNA synthesis received all of the extracted RNA.

The source material was blood. The V call is TRBV9, the J call TRBJ1-1; D possibly corresponds to TRBD1 (5 bases). This TCR was recovered from a girl aged 2-10 years in good health. The CDR3 DNA reads TGTGCCAGCAGCGTAGCAGGGCTGGACACTGAAGCTTTCTTT. Encoded protein: CASSVAGLDTEAFF.